Here is one TCR beta chain with its context. The sample is drawn from a study of cytomegalovirus exposure and HLA in healthy donors. Looking at the study overall: Most genotyped donors, 75% to 85% of some 400, had Caucasian-associated genetic ancestry.

The CDR3 is made up of 13 amino acids. Germline CDR1 reads GTSNPN; CDR2 reads SVGIG (reference sequence). The V gene end was trimmed by 3 bases and the J gene end by 3 bases; junction bases not matched to a gene: 2. Primers: 60 Vbeta forward and 13 Jbeta reverse. Only in-frame clones appear in the TCRdb table, and some are missing; sequencing was by immunoSEQ multiplex PCR. The repertoire has roughly 98,000 clones, around 75% of them found once; the top ten carry 9.5% to 13%. Sequencing was performed on PBMCs. The TCR comes from a man aged 18 to 35 in good health and CMV-seropositive. The V and J genes are TRBV30 and TRBJ2-5; 9 bases fit TRBD2. The CDR3 DNA reads as TGTGCCTGGAGAGCGGGGGGTAAAGAGACCCAGTACTTC. Translated: CAWRAGGKETQYF. Full variable domain (missing parts from reference TRBV30 and TRBJ2-5): SQTIHQWPATLVQPVGSPLSLECTVEGTSNPNLYWYRQAAGRGLQLLFYSVGIGQISSEVPQNLSASRPQDRQFILSSKKLLLSDSGFYLCAWRAGGKETQYFGPGTRLLVL.